These 8 T cell receptor beta chains share one sample of origin, sequenced in a study of T-cell reconstitution after alpha-beta-depleted transplantation in children. This sample's TCRbeta library carried unique molecular identifier barcodes. From the PCR reads, TCRdb called clonotypes with MiXCR, one entry per CDR3 protein. The data hold around 380,000 distinct CDR3 sequences, with roughly 11% observed a single time. Sequences were derived from PBMCs from the stem cell graft donor, sampled from the stem cell graft. The receptors here all came from a human donor who donated a stem cell graft to a child with acute myeloid leukemia.

This clonotype came up a few times. V is TRBV6-1 and J is TRBJ1-4; 9 bases line up with TRBD1. This CDR3 has 15 amino acids. The V gene end was trimmed by 6 bases and the J gene end by 4 bases; junction bases not matched to a gene: 6. Germline V CDR1 and CDR2: MNHNS, SASEGT. CDR3 bases: TGTGCCAGCAGCCCGGGACAGGGCCTTAATGAAAAACTGTTTTTT. Its protein product is CASSPGQGLNEKLFF.

This clonotype occurred a few times. V is TRBV4-1 and J is TRBJ2-1; no clear D gene. The CDR3 spans 16 residues. V gave up 0 bases and J gave up 0 bases, with 9 bases separating them. Germline V gives CDR1 MGHRA, CDR2 YSYEKL. The CDR3 region has the DNA TGCGCCAGCAGCCAAGAGGGATCCCTCTCCTACAATGAGCAGTTCTTC. Protein sequence: CASSQEGSLSYNEQFF.

J is TRBJ1-5 and V is TRBV27; D unresolved. The CDR3 is 13 amino acids. The V end was cut by 2 bases, the J end by 6 bases, with 8 bases between. Germline-derived CDR1 and CDR2 are MNHEY and SMNVEV (reference sequence). The CDR3 DNA sequence: TGTGCCAGCAGTTTACGGGAGGGTCAGCCCCAGCATTTT. This sequence encodes CASSLREGQPQHF.

The chain combines TRBV20-1 with TRBJ2-7, with D maybe TRBD1 (6 bases). Germline CDR1 reads DFQATT; CDR2 reads SNEGSKA (reference sequence). This CDR3 comprises 11 residues. V lost 6 bases to trimming and J lost 7 bases, with 13 bases between them. CDR3 sequence (DNA): TGCAGTGCCAGCAGGGGTGGGGAGCAGTACGTC. It encodes CSASRGGEQYV.

Only a few counts were recorded for this clonotype. V gene TRBV7-3 combines with J gene TRBJ2-5; 15 nucleotides match TRBD2. Looked up from germline, CDR1 is SGHTA and CDR2 is FQGTGA. Trimming at V came to 5 bases and at J to 4 bases, leaving 11 bases not matched to a gene. The CDR3 totals 18 residues. The CDR3 nucleotides are TGTGCCAGCAGCCTCCGAAGGACTAGCGGGGGGGCCCGAGAGACCCAGTACTTC. It codes for CASSLRRTSGGARETQYF.

CDR3 protein: CASSYINEQFF. The CDR3 coding sequence is TGTGCCAGCAGTTACATCAATGAGCAGTTCTTC. The rearrangement links TRBV6-5 to TRBJ2-1, with D hard to call. Trimming pared 2 bases from V and 6 bases from J, leaving 2 bases between. From germline, CDR1 is MNHEY and CDR2 SVGAGI. CDR3 size: 11 residues.

This clonotype was counted many times. The chain links TRBV20-1 to TRBJ2-5, with 8 bases lining up with TRBD1. CDR1 is DFQATT and CDR2 is SNEGSKA in the germline V gene (reference sequence). The CDR3 is 15 residues long. Trimming cost V 2 bases and J 5 bases; bases outside gene matches: 10. The CDR3 nucleotides read TGCAGTGCTAGACCACTAGACAGGGGCGAGGAGACCCAGTACTTC. Translation: CSARPLDRGEETQYF.

This chain links TRBV27 with TRBJ2-5, with 7 bases that match TRBD2. J was trimmed by 2 bases and V by 10 bases; bases with no gene match: 7. The CDR3 is 13 amino acids. The V gene's germline CDR1 is MNHEY and CDR2 SMNVEV (reference sequence). The CDR3 nucleotides read TGTGCCACCAGACGGGGAGGGCAAGAGACCCAGTACTTC. It specifies CATRRGGQETQYF.